A selection of T cell receptor beta chains follows, all from one sample in a study of cytomegalovirus exposure and HLA in healthy donors. The table came from immunoSEQ multiplex PCR; TCRdb's copy has only in-frame clones and leaves some out. This sample yields fewer than 300,000 clones, of which 80% to 90% are seen a single time; 3.5% to 4% belongs to the top ten. Sequencing used PBMCs. The receptors originated from a man aged 40-49 years in good health and CMV-seropositive. Each CDR3 is given without its conserved first and last residue. Only some rows state a clone size, as once, few, many or a class for expanded clones.

clone size: .; V gene: TRBV19; CDR3 protein: ASSLPAGQWGEGYT
clone size: .; V gene: TRBV30; CDR3 protein: ASSRGHGYT
clone size: .; V gene: TRBV6-1; CDR3 protein: ASSPIGQGDTEAF
clone size: .; V gene: TRBV10-3; CDR3 protein: AISDRASSYEQY
clone size: .; V gene: TRBV29-1; CDR3 protein: SVRGRVNQPQH
clone size: .; V gene: TRBV5-6; CDR3 protein: ASSLVGESDTQY
clone size: .; V gene: TRBV7-9; CDR3 protein: ASSWIPAGTPHDTQY
clone size: .; V gene: TRBV7-9; CDR3 protein: ASTKAGTSGTFTYNEQF
clone size: once; V gene: TRBV5-1; CDR3 protein: ASSIGSLAKNIQY
clone size: .; V gene: TRBV25-1; CDR3 protein: ASSEYGVGGGYGYT
clone size: .; V gene: TRBV5-1; CDR3 protein: ASSWTGINYGYT
clone size: .; V gene: TRBV7-9; CDR3 protein: ASSLRREYADTQY
clone size: .; V gene: TRBV20-1; CDR3 protein: SAVQGDEQF
clone size: few; V gene: TRBV4-2; CDR3 protein: ASSQQVDTQY
clone size: .; V gene: TRBV7-3; CDR3 protein: ASSESAGSEQF
clone size: .; V gene: TRBV6-5; CDR3 protein: ASSPQGLSEAF
clone size: .; V gene: TRBV6-6; CDR3 protein: ASSYSRQRADTQY
clone size: .; V gene: TRBV5-1; CDR3 protein: ASSLAAGRYTEAF
clone size: once; V gene: TRBV10-3; CDR3 protein: AISEPSRDIYEQY
clone size: few; V gene: TRBV25-1; CDR3 protein: ASSESAGRSGANVLT
clone size: .; V gene: TRBV18; CDR3 protein: ASSPPGQEETQY
clone size: .; V gene: TRBV9; CDR3 protein: ASSVSGGSTDTQY
clone size: .; V gene: TRBV7-2; CDR3 protein: ASSYGQGFLPQH
clone size: .; V gene: TRBV10-3; CDR3 protein: AIRLGQADYEQY
clone size: .; V gene: TRBV2; CDR3 protein: ASSDGLWSGGQPQH
clone size: .; V gene: TRBV27; CDR3 protein: ASREPGQVYEQY
clone size: .; V gene: TRBV7-9; CDR3 protein: SSRPYLAGVADTQY
clone size: .; V gene: TRBV4-3; CDR3 protein: ASSRTSEYYEQY
clone size: .; V gene: TRBV5-4; CDR3 protein: ASSLNSATNEKLF
clone size: few; V gene: TRBV7-3; CDR3 protein: ASSSVAGTDTQY
clone size: .; V gene: TRBV10-1; CDR3 protein: ASSGTGLDTQY
clone size: .; V gene: TRBV29-1; CDR3 protein: SGTTGGFDEQY
clone size: .; V gene: TRBV7-2; CDR3 protein: ASSLTSGRNTGELF
clone size: .; V gene: TRBV2; CDR3 protein: ASIPGGRNTGELF
clone size: .; V gene: TRBV7-9; CDR3 protein: ASSKTGGNSPLH
clone size: .; V gene: TRBV28; CDR3 protein: ASSLTSVTDTQY
clone size: .; V gene: TRBV14; CDR3 protein: ASSPTGVNEQF
clone size: .; V gene: TRBV2; CDR3 protein: ASRTGEGVSGANVLT
clone size: once; V gene: TRBV5-1; CDR3 protein: ASSMDRPPSYEQY
clone size: once; V gene: TRBV27; CDR3 protein: ASSFRDSPYEQY
clone size: once; V gene: TRBV4-1; CDR3 protein: ASSPGEGPRGSGNQPQH
clone size: few; V gene: TRBV5-1; CDR3 protein: ASSLAVGGAMNTEAF
clone size: .; V gene: TRBV28; CDR3 protein: ASSTLAIYEQY
clone size: .; V gene: TRBV10-3; CDR3 protein: AISERQDNEQF
clone size: .; V gene: TRBV7-3; CDR3 protein: ASSLGVGETQY
clone size: .; V gene: TRBV6-1; CDR3 protein: ASSEWGRGPANYGYT
clone size: .; V gene: TRBV6-1; CDR3 protein: ASSNRTGGSYEQY
clone size: .; V gene: TRBV7-9; CDR3 protein: ASRGGRGNPYEQY
clone size: .; V gene: TRBV5-8; CDR3 protein: ASSLIAVGLGTQY
clone size: once; V gene: TRBV28; CDR3 protein: ASSKLTVSYEQY
clone size: .; V gene: TRBV9; CDR3 protein: ASSVKEGLNNEQF
clone size: once; V gene: TRBV2; CDR3 protein: ASSEGLSAGIPDTQY
clone size: once; V gene: TRBV18; CDR3 protein: ASSPFTDRSPSGANVLT